This TCR beta chain was identified during a study of T cells in tuberculosis (dated by TCRdb to 2017 to 2018). About the investigation overall: In the study, CD1B tetramers and high-throughput TCR immunosequencing were combined to characterize T cells specific for the mycobacterial lipid antigen glucose monomycolate (GMM).

The V and J ends are trimmed by 2 bases and 0 bases, leaving 9 bases between them. The CDR3 spans 15 residues, from the cysteine through the phenylalanine. The only DNA kept is the CDR3, 45 bases in frame from the first base. The germline V gene (reference sequence) gives CDR1 as SGHKS and CDR2 as YYEKEE. Results and caveats for the whole study, not just this receptor: The stringent sort gate may have missed T cells binding the CD1B-GMM tetramer with low affinity.

PBMC were thawed, rested overnight, stained with a GMM-loaded CD1B tetramer, a Live/Dead dye and anti-CD3, and then sorted on a FACS Aria II. C32 glucose monomycolate purified from Rhodococcus equi was loaded onto CD1B tetramers. Before cryopreservation, the PBMC used for tetramer sorting had been depleted of CD14-expressing monocytes as part of a separate study. From each donor, approximately 91,000 tetramer-negative cells were sorted and analyzed together with the tetramer-positive cells. GMM-loaded CD1B tetramers were used to sort antigen-specific T cells from a handful of healthy South African adults. Because TCR-alpha and TCR-beta chains were sequenced unpaired, no chain pairing information was available. TCR libraries were generated with the immunoSEQ multiplex PCR assay, using TCR-beta and/or TCR-alpha/delta assays for each sample. The amplified TCR libraries were sequenced using the Illumina high-throughput platform. Per the source publication's procedure: Clustering and dimensionality reduction relied on pairwise TCRdist distances among GMM-specific receptors from T cells that were either sorted ex vivo or expanded in vitro. Sequence motifs defined by gene usage and CDR3 content were checked for enrichment by comparing tetramer-positive and tetramer-negative populations. Here the immuneACCESS table is served through TCRdb, limited to in-frame sequences with V and J called. Missing clones are a known gap in these copies; in checked studies unresolved V genes cover under half, and the rest lacks a known reason. V and J calls plus clone size are reproduced from that table; the DNA served to infer D and trimming. The sample table contains roughly 60,000 clones; only one count was recorded for around 86% of them. Roughly 13% of the sample lies in the top ten.

In the case of this clone: Base-call qualities are not available, and no considerably larger clone is one nucleotide away.

The V and J segments used are TRBV5-5 and TRBJ1-5; the D gene is possibly TRBD1, with 5 bases matching. The sequenced material came from CD1b-GMM tetramer-negative cells sorted from PBMCs. The intended sense of this specimen's cell subset or site label: T cells not binding CD1B-GMM tetramer, sorted from same donor. The clonotype was recovered from an adult woman with latent tuberculosis. The DNA reads as follows: TGTGCCAGCAGCTTACAGGTTTCTAGCAATCAGCCCCAGCATTTT. Its product reads: CASSLQVSSNQPQHF.